Detailed here is one TCR beta chain. The data are from a study of T cell repertoires in cytomegalovirus infection. Each CDR3 protein gets one entry after TCRdb re-called the reads with MiXCR. Found here are roughly 760,000 distinct CDR3 sequences, roughly a third of them singletons; the top ten hold 2.8%. This CDR3 comprises 13 residues. Germline CDR1 and CDR2: ENHRY and SYGVKD. Germline trimming cut 7 bases from V and 5 bases from J; bases unmatched to any gene: 7. The chain recombines TRBV10-3 with TRBJ1-2; TRBD1 matches 7 bases. The specimen was PBMCs. The receptor's source is a human donor in good health (CMV status not recorded). Some clones in this sample may be carry-over from other donors' samples. The CDR3 reads CAINGQDLYGYTF. Here the CDR3 DNA reads TGTGCCATCAATGGACAGGACTTATATGGCTACACCTTC.